This record looks at one TCR beta chain sequence and its context. The antigen remains unidentified. The data are from a study of post-analysis software for immune sequencing data. The CDR3 consists of 12 residues. Trimming removed 4 bases from V and 12 bases from J, with 16 bases in between. Per germline, CDR1 LGHDT and CDR2 YNNKEL (reference sequence). Study-wide findings and caveats: When patients were compared with controls, about five TRBV segments were more frequent, TRBV5-6, TRBV5-1 and TRBV20-1 among them.

Carried by the TCR beta cDNA libraries were unique molecular identifiers. Each CDR3 protein gets one entry after TCRdb re-called the PCR reads with MiXCR. Of more than 500,000 distinct CDR3 sequences in the sample, 34% were seen once. Sequencing input: blood. This TCR was sampled from a girl aged 2-17 years with multiple sclerosis. The chain carries TRBV3-1 and TRBJ2-7; tentatively, D is TRBD1 or TRBD2 (5 bases each). For the CDR3, the DNA is TGTGCCAGCAGCCCGGGACGAACAAAGTGGTACTTC. Its protein is CASSPGRTKWYF.